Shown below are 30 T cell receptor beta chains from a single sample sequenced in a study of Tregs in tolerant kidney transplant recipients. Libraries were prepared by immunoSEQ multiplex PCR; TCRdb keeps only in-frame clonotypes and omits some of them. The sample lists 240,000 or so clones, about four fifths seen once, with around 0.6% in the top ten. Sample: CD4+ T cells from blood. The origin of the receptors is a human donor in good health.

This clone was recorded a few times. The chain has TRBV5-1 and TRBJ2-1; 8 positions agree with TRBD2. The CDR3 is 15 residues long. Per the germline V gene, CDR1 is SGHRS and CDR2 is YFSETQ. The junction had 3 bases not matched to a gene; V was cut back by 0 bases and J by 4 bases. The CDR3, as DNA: TGCGCCAGCAGCTTGGGAGCGGGGGCGTACAATGAGCAGTTCTTC. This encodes CASSLGAGAYNEQFF.

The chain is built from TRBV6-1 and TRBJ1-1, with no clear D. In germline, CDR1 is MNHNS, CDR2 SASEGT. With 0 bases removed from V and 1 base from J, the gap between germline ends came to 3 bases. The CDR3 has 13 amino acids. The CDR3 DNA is TGTGCCAGCAGTGAAGCAACGAACACTGAAGCTTTCTTT. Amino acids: CASSEATNTEAFF.

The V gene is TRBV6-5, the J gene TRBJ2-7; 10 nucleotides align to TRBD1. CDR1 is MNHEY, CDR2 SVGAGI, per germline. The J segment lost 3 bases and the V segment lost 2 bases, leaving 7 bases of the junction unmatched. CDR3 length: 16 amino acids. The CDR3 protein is CASSYLMGQGIYEQYF. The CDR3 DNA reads TGTGCCAGCAGTTACCTAATGGGACAGGGGATCTACGAGCAGTACTTC.

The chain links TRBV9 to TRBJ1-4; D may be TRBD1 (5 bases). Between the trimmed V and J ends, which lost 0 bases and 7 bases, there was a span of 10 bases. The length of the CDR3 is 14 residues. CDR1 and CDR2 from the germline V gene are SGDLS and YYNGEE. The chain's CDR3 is CASSVGQGGEKLFF. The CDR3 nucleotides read TGTGCCAGCAGCGTAGGGCAGGGCGGTGAAAAACTGTTTTTT.

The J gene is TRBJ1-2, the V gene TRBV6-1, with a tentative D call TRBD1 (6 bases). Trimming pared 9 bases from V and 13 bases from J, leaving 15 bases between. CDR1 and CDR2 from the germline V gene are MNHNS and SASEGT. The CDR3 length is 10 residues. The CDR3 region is CASRDISFTF. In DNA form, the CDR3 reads TGTGCCAGTCGGGACATCTCCTTCACCTTC.

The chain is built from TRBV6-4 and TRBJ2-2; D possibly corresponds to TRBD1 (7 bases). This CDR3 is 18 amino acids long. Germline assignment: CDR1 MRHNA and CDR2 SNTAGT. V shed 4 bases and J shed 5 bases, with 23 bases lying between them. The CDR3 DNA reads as TGTGCCAGCAGTGTGAGGTTCTCCTCGTCAGGGGGGACCGGGGAGCTGTTTTTT. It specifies CASSVRFSSSGGTGELFF.

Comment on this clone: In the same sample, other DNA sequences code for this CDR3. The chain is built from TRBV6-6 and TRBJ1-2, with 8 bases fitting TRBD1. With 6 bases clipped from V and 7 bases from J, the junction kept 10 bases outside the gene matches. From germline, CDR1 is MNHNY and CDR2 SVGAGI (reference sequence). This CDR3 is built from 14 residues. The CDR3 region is CASRPIRGRGGYTF. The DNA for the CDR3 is TGTGCCAGCAGGCCCATCAGGGGGCGCGGTGGCTACACCTTC.

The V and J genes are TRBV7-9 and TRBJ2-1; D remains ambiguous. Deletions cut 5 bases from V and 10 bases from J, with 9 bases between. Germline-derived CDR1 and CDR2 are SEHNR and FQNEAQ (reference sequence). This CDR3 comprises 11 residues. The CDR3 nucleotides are TGTGCCAGCAGCCCCCCCGGGGAGCAGTTCTTC. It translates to CASSPPGEQFF.

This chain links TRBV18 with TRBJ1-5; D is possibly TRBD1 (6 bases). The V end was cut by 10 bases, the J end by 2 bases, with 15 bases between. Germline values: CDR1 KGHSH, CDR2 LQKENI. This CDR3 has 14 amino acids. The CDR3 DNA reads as TGTGCCACCACGCGTGGGGGGCGCAATCAGCCCCAGCATTTT. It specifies CATTRGGRNQPQHF.

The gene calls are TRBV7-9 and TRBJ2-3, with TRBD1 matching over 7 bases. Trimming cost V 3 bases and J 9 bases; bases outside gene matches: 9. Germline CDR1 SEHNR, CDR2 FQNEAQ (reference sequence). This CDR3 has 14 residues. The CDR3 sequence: CASSLDRSTGTQYF. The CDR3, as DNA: TGTGCCAGCAGCTTGGACAGGTCCACAGGGACGCAGTATTTT. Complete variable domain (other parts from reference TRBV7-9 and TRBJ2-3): DTGVSQNPRHKITKRGQNVTFRCDPISEHNRLYWYRQTLGQGPEFLTYFQNEAQLEKSRLLSDRFSAERPKGSFSTLEIQRTEQGDSAMYLCASSLDRSTGTQYFGPGTRLTVL.

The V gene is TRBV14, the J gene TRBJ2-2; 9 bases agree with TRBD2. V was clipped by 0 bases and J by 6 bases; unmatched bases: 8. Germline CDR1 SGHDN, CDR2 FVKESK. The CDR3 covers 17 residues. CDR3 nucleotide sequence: TGTGCCAGCAGCCAAGATTGGATAGCGGGAGTGTCCGGGGAGCTGTTTTTT. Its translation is CASSQDWIAGVSGELFF.

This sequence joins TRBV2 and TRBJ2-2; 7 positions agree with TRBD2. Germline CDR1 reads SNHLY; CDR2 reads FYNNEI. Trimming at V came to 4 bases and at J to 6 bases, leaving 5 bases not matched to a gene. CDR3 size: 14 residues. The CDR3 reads CASSVRGDAGELFF. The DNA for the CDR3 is TGTGCCAGCAGTGTACGGGGGGATGCCGGGGAGCTGTTTTTT.

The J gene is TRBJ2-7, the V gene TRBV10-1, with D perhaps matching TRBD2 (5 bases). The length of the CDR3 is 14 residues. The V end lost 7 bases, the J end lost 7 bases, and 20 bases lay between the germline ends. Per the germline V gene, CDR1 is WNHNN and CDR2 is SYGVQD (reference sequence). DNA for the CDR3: TGCGCCAGCATTTGGACTGACGTTAATTATGAGCAGTACTTC. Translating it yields CASIWTDVNYEQYF.

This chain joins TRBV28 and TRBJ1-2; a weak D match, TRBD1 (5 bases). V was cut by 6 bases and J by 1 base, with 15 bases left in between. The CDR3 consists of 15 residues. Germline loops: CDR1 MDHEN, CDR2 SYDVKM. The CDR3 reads CASSTTSGRNYGYTF. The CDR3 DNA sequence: TGTGCCAGCAGCACAACGTCGGGACGTAACTATGGCTACACCTTC.

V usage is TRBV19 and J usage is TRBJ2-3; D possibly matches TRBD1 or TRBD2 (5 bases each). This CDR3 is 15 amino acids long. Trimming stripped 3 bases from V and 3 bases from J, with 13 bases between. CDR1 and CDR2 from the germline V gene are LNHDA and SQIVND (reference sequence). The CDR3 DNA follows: TGTGCCAGTAGTATCGGGACCTATGTGACAGATACGCAGTATTTT. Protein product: CASSIGTYVTDTQYF.

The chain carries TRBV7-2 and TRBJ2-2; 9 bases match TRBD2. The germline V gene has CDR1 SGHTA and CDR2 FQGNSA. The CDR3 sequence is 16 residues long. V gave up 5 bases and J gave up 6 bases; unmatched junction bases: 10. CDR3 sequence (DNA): TGTGCCAGCAGCCTCGCTATCGCGGGAGGGTCCGGGGAGCTGTTTTTT. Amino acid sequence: CASSLAIAGGSGELFF.

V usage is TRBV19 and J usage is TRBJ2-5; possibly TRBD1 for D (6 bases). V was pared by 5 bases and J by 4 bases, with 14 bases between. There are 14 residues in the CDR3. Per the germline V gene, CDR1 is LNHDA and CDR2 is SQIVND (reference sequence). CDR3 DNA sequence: TGTGCCAGTAGTGTACAGGGAAGGGGAGAGACCCAGTACTTC. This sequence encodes CASSVQGRGETQYF.

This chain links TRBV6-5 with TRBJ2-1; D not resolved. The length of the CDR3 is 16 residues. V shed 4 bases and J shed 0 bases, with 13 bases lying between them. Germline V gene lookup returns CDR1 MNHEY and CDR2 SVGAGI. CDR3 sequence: CASSSFDSSSYNEQFF. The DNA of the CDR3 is TGTGCCAGCAGTTCCTTCGATTCCTCCTCCTACAATGAGCAGTTCTTC.

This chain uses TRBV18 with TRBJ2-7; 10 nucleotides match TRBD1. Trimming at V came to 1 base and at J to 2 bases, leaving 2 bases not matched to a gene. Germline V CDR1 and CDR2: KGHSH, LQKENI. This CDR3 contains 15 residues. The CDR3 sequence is CASSPQGTGAYEQYF. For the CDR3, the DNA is TGTGCCAGCTCACCACAGGGGACAGGGGCCTACGAGCAGTACTTC.

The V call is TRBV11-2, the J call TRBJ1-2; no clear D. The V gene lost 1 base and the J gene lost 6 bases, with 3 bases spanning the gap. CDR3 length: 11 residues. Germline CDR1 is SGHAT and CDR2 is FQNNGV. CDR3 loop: CASSLADGYTF. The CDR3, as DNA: TGTGCCAGCAGCTTAGCTGATGGCTACACCTTC. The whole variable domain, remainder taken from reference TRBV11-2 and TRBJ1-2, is EAGVAQSPRYKIIEKRQSVAFWCNPISGHATLYWYQQILGQGPKLLIQFQNNGVVDDSQLPKDRFSAERLKGVDSTLKIQPAKLEDSAVYLCASSLADGYTFGSGTRLTVV.

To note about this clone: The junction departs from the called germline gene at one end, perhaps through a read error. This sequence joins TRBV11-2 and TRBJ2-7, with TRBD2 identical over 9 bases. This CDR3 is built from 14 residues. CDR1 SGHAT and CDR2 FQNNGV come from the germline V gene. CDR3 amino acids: CASTLAGVRGEQYF. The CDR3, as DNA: TGTGCCAGCACCTTAGCGGGAGTTCGGGGCGAGCAGTACTTC.

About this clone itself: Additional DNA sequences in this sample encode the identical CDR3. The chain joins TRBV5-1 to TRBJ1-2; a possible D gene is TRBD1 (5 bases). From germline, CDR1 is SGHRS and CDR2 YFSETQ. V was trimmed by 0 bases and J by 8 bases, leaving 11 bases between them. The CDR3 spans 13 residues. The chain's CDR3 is CASSLGQGEGYTF. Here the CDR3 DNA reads TGCGCCAGCAGCTTGGGCCAGGGTGAAGGCTACACCTTC.

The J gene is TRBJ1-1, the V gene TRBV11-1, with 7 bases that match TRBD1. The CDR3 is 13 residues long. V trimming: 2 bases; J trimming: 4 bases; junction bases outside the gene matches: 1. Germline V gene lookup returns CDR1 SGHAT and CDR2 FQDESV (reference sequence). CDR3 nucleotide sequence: TGTGCCAGCAGCTTATACAGGGGCACTGAAGCTTTCTTT. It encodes CASSLYRGTEAFF.

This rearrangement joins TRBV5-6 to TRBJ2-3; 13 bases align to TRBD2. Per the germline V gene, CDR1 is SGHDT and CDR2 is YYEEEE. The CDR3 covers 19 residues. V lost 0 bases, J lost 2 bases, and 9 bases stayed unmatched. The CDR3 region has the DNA TGTGCCAGCAGCTTGGCGGGACTAGCGGGGAGACTAGTCACAGATACGCAGTATTTT. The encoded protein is CASSLAGLAGRLVTDTQYF. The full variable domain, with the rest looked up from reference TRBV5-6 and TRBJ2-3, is DAGVTQSPTHLIKTRGQQVTLRCSPKSGHDTVSWYQQALGQGPQFIFQYYEEEERQRGNFPDRFSGHQFPNYSSELNVNALLLGDSALYLCASSLAGLAGRLVTDTQYFGPGTRLTVL.

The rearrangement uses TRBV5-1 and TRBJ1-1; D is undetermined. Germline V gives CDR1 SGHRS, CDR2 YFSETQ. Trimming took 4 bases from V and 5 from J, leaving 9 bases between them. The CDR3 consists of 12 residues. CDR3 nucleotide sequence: TGCGCCAGCAGCAGGGAGGAGACTGAAGCTTTCTTT. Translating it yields CASSREETEAFF.

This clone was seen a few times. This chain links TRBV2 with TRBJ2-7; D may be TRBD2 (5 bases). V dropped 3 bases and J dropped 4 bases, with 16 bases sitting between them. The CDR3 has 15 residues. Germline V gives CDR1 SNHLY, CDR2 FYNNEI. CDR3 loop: CASSEDGDPLYEQYF. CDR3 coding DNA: TGTGCCAGCAGTGAGGACGGGGATCCCTTGTACGAGCAGTACTTC.

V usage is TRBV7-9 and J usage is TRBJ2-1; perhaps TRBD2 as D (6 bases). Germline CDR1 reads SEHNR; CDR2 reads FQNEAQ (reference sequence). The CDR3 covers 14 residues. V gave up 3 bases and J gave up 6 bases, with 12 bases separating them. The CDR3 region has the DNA TGTGCCAGCAGCTTCCGGGACTCGATCAATGAGCAGTTCTTC. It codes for CASSFRDSINEQFF. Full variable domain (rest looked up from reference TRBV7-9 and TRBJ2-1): DTGVSQNPRHKITKRGQNVTFRCDPISEHNRLYWYRQTLGQGPEFLTYFQNEAQLEKSRLLSDRFSAERPKGSFSTLEIQRTEQGDSAMYLCASSFRDSINEQFFGPGTRLTVL.

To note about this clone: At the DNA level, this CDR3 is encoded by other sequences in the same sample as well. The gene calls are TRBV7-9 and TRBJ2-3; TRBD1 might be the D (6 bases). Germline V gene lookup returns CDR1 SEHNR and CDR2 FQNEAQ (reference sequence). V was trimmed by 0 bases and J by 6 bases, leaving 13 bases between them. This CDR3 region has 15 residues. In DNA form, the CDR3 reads TGTGCCAGCAGCTTAGCGGTGGGGGCCTTGGATACGCAGTATTTT. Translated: CASSLAVGALDTQYF. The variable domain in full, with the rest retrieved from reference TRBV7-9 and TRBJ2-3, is DTGVSQNPRHKITKRGQNVTFRCDPISEHNRLYWYRQTLGQGPEFLTYFQNEAQLEKSRLLSDRFSAERPKGSFSTLEIQRTEQGDSAMYLCASSLAVGALDTQYFGPGTRLTVL.

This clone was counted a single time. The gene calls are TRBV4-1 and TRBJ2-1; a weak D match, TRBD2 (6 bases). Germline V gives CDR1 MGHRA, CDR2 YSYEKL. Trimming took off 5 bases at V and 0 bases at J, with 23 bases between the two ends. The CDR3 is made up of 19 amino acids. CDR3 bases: TGCGCCAGCAGCAAATCCTCCGGGACTCCATATAGCTCCTACAATGAGCAGTTCTTC. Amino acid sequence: CASSKSSGTPYSSYNEQFF.

The CDR3 sequence: CATSRDGQGIYEQYF. The CDR3 nucleotides read TGTGCCACCAGCAGAGACGGACAGGGGATCTACGAGCAGTACTTC. The J gene is TRBJ2-7, the V gene TRBV15, with 9 bases fitting TRBD1. The CDR3 length is 15 residues. Germline values: CDR1 LNHNV, CDR2 YYDKDF (reference sequence). Losses at the gene ends were 0 bases for V and 3 bases for J; bases not matched to a gene: 3.